Detailed here is one TCR beta chain. V shed 6 bases and J shed 6 bases, with 16 bases lying between them. Germline V lookup: CDR1 SGHAT, CDR2 FQDESV (reference sequence). CDR3 length equals 14 residues. This sample is drawn from a study of blood T cell repertoires in COVID-19. The overall study: Acute and convalescent COVID-19 specimens originated in the United States, Italy and Spain. The analysed material was cDNA or gDNA that came from T cells, B-cell-depleted T cells, or PBMCs.

Authors' methods: Scientists estimated how many nucleated cells there were by amplifying reference gene primers. The table came from immunoSEQ multiplex PCR; TCRdb's copy has only in-frame clones and leaves some out. That table gives V, J and clone size, and the DNA gave D and trimming. The data show approximately 230,000 clones, with 65% to 85% seen just once and around 3.6% held by the top ten. V gene TRBV11-1 combines with J gene TRBJ2-3; TRBD1 might be the D (7 bases). Sequencing was performed on peripheral blood. The clonotype was recovered from a woman between 35 and 50 years old with active or convalescent COVID-19. CDR3 DNA sequence: TGTGCCAGCAGTCCAGGACAGGAGGGGGATACGCAGTATTTT. It yields the protein CASSPGQEGDTQYF. Drawing the rest from reference TRBV11-1 and TRBJ2-3, the complete variable domain is EAEVAQSPRYKITEKSQAVAFWCDPISGHATLYWYRQILGQGPELLVQFQDESVVDDSQLPKDRFSAERLKGVDSTLKIQPAELGDSAMYLCASSPGQEGDTQYFGPGTRLTVL.